A selection of T cell receptor beta chains follows, all from one sample in a study of blood T cells in healthy people across ages. MiXCR was run by TCRdb on the 5' RACE reads, yielding one entry per CDR3 protein. The sample contains about 1,500,000 distinct CDR3 sequences, around two fifths of which appear only once. Sequences were obtained from blood. The receptor set was obtained from a woman between 18 and 29 years old in good health. The CDR3 runs from the conserved cysteine through the conserved F or W. The D gene is left open where the match is weak. A row's size may be missing; if present it is once, few, many or a size class.

V,size,D,J,DNA,CDR3
TRBV29-1,NA,NA,TRBJ1-1,TGCAGCGTCGGGGACACCTTCCTTGGAACTGAAGCTTTCTTT,CSVGDTFLGTEAFF
TRBV6-1,few,TRBD2,TRBJ2-1,TGTGCCAGCAATCCAAGCGGGGGATACAATGAGCAGTTCTTC,CASNPSGGYNEQFF
TRBV4-2,few,TRBD2,TRBJ2-7,TGTGCCAGCAGCCAAGATTCTAGCGGGAGCTCCGAGCAGTACTTC,CASSQDSSGSSEQYF
TRBV4-1,NA,TRBD2,TRBJ2-3,TGCGCCAGCAGCCGGACTAGCGGGGGGGCTACAGATACGCAGTATTTT,CASSRTSGGATDTQYF
TRBV6-1,NA,NA,TRBJ2-2,TGTGCCAGTACATTGGACACCGGGGAGCTGTTTTTT,CASTLDTGELFF
TRBV20-1,NA,TRBD1,TRBJ2-3,TGCAGTGCTAAGCCCCTAAACAGGGGGCCCACAGATACGCAGTATTTT,CSAKPLNRGPTDTQYF
TRBV5-1,NA,NA,TRBJ1-4,TGCGCCAGCAGCTTGTATTCTGGGGAGGACCAGTCTGAAAAACTGTTTTTT,CASSLYSGEDQSEKLFF
TRBV3-1,few,NA,TRBJ2-1,TGTGCCAGCAGCCAAGATCCCAGAGTATACAATGAGCAGTTCTTC,CASSQDPRVYNEQFF
TRBV20-1,few,NA,TRBJ1-2,TGCAGTGCTCCTACGGACACCGGCGTCTATGGCTACACCTTC,CSAPTDTGVYGYTF
TRBV7-9,NA,NA,TRBJ2-4,TGTGCCAGCAGCTTAGCCCGTGGGAATTTCAAAAACATTCAGTACTTC,CASSLARGNFKNIQYF
TRBV7-9,NA,NA,TRBJ2-5,TGTGCCAGCAGCCTCCCGCACTCGCATGAGCAGTACTTC,CASSLPHSHEQYF
TRBV3-1,few,NA,TRBJ2-1,TGTGCCAGCAGCCAATTTATGAATGAGCAGTTCTTC,CASSQFMNEQFF
TRBV15,NA,NA,TRBJ2-5,TGTGCCACCAGCAGACACAGGGACCGAGAGACCCAGTACTTC,CATSRHRDRETQYF
TRBV5-1,NA,NA,TRBJ1-1,TGCGCCAGCAGCCTCCTCGAGGGGTCTACTGAAGCTTTCTTT,CASSLLEGSTEAFF
TRBV18,NA,NA,TRBJ2-3,TGTGCCAGCTCACCACTGTCGCCAGGGTCTACAGATACGCAGTATTTT,CASSPLSPGSTDTQYF
TRBV7-3,NA,NA,TRBJ2-3,TGTGCCAGCAGCTCATCCCCGGGGGGCTCCACAGATACGCAGTATTTT,CASSSSPGGSTDTQYF
TRBV21-1,few,NA,TRBJ2-5,TGTGCCAGCAGCGATCGGAGACAGGCAAACCGGGAGACCCAGTACTTC,CASSDRRQANRETQYF
TRBV27,NA,NA,TRBJ1-1,TGTGCCAGCAGTTCCTATCGACCGGGACTTTCCACTGAAGCTTTCTTT,CASSSYRPGLSTEAFF
TRBV3-1,NA,NA,TRBJ2-1,TGTGCCAGCAGTCCTAATAGCAGGAGGGCCCCCTACAATGAGCAGTTCTTC,CASSPNSRRAPYNEQFF
TRBV6-5,few,TRBD2,TRBJ2-3,TGTGCCAGCAGTTACCGGCCTAGCGGGGCAGATACGCAGTATTTT,CASSYRPSGADTQYF
TRBV20-1,few,NA,TRBJ2-6,TGCAGTGGCCTGGAGGGCTCTGGGGCCAACGTCCTGACTTTC,CSGLEGSGANVLTF
TRBV30,NA,NA,TRBJ2-1,TGTGCCTGGAAGGCCGGCGTCTCCTACAATGAGCAGTTCTTC,CAWKAGVSYNEQFF
TRBV5-1,few,TRBD1,TRBJ1-1,TGCGCCAGCAGCTTTGATGGCAGGACAGGTGAAGCTTTCTTT,CASSFDGRTGEAFF
TRBV5-5,NA,TRBD1,TRBJ2-7,TGTGCCAGCAGCTTACCGAGGACAGGGATCCACGAGCAGTACTTC,CASSLPRTGIHEQYF
TRBV29-1,NA,NA,TRBJ2-5,TGCAGCGTTGAAGAGGGCGGGATTACGGAGACCCAGTACTTC,CSVEEGGITETQYF
TRBV18,few,NA,TRBJ2-5,TGTGCCAGCTCACCAAACAGACAAGAGACCCAGTACTTC,CASSPNRQETQYF
TRBV27,NA,NA,TRBJ1-5,TGTGCCAGCAGTTTATCATGGCGGTCTAGCAATCAGCCCCAGCATTTT,CASSLSWRSSNQPQHF
TRBV5-6,few,TRBD2,TRBJ2-7,TGTGCCAGCAGCCCCCTTAGCGGGAGGGCCGACGAGCAGTACTTC,CASSPLSGRADEQYF
TRBV12-3/TRBV12-4,many,TRBD2,TRBJ2-5,TGTGCCAGCACCCGTCGGAGCGGGAGGCCTGAAGAGACCCAGTACTTC,CASTRRSGRPEETQYF
TRBV12-3/TRBV12-4,few,TRBD1,TRBJ1-2,TGTGCCAGCAGCGCGGACAGGGGCAGAGGATATGGCTACACCTTC,CASSADRGRGYGYTF
TRBV30,NA,NA,TRBJ2-1,TGTGCCTGGACGAGGGGCGGGACCCTATACAATGAGCAGTTCTTC,CAWTRGGTLYNEQFF
TRBV6-2/TRBV6-3,NA,TRBD1,TRBJ2-1,TGTGCCAGCAGTCGACAGGGGGCGTTTAGCGATGAGCAGTTCTTC,CASSRQGAFSDEQFF
TRBV11-2,NA,NA,TRBJ1-3,TGTGCCAGCAGCCCTAGGGGCGGCAGCTCTGGAAACACCATATATTTT,CASSPRGGSSGNTIYF
TRBV6-6,NA,TRBD1,TRBJ1-4,TGTGCCAGCAGTTTCAGGGGGGCGTCTAATGAAAAACTGTTTTTT,CASSFRGASNEKLFF
TRBV5-1,NA,NA,TRBJ2-7,TGCGCCAGCAGCCGACCGGGTAAGGGGCCCTACTACGAGCAGTACTTC,CASSRPGKGPYYEQYF
TRBV15,NA,TRBD1,TRBJ1-1,TGTGCCACCAGCAGAGGACGACAGGGGACTGAAGCTTTCTTT,CATSRGRQGTEAFF
TRBV5-1,NA,TRBD2,TRBJ2-1,TGCGCCAGCAGCTTATCTAGCGGGGGGCTGGAAAATGAGCAGTTCTTC,CASSLSSGGLENEQFF
TRBV29-1,NA,NA,TRBJ2-7,TGCAGCGTTGAAGACGACAGGAACGCCGAGCAGTACTTC,CSVEDDRNAEQYF
TRBV12-3/TRBV12-4,NA,TRBD2,TRBJ2-1,TGTGCCAGCAGCCCCGGGACTAGCGGGGATATATGGTCCTACAATGAGCAGTTCTTC,CASSPGTSGDIWSYNEQFF